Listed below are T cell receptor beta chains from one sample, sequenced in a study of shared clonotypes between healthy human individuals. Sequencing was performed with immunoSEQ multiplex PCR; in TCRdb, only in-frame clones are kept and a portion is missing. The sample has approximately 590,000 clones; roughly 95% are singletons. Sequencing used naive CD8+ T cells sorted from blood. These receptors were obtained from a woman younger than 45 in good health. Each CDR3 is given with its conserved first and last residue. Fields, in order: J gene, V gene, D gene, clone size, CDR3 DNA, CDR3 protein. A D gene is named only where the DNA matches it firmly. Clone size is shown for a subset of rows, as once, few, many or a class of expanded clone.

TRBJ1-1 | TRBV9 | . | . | TGTGCCAGCAGCGGGGGACGGAACACTGAAGCTTTCTTT | CASSGGRNTEAFF
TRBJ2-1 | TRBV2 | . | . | TGTGCCAGCAGTGACGAGGGGAAAAGCTCCTACAATGAGCAGTTCTTC | CASSDEGKSSYNEQFF
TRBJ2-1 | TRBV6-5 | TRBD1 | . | TGTGCCAGCAGTTACTCGGTCGGACAGGTGTACAATGAGCAGTTCTTC | CASSYSVGQVYNEQFF
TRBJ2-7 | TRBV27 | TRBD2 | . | TGTGCCAGCAGTTTAACGGGGCTAGCGGGCTACGAGCAGTACTTC | CASSLTGLAGYEQYF
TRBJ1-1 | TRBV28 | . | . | TGTGCCAGCAGTTTACGGCTGGGGGGCATGAACACTGAAGCTTTCTTT | CASSLRLGGMNTEAFF
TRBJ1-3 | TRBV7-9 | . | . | TGTGCCAGCAGCCAACAGAACTCTGGAAACACCATATATTTT | CASSQQNSGNTIYF
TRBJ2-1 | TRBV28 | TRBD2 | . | TGTGCCAGCAGTTACGGACTAGCGGGAGACAATGAGCAGTTCTTC | CASSYGLAGDNEQFF
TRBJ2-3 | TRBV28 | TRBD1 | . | TGTGCCAGCAGTTTTGGGACAGGGGGTACGGATACGCAGTATTTT | CASSFGTGGTDTQYF
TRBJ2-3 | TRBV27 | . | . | TGTGCCAGCAGTTCCCCCCAAGCGTACGGTAACACAGATACGCAGTATTTT | CASSSPQAYGNTDTQYF
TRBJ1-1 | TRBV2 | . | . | TGTGCCAGCTCTCTTCCAGGGACCACTGAAGCTTTCTTT | CASSLPGTTEAFF
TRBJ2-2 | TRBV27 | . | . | TGTGCCAGCACGACAGGAAGGGCGAACACCGGGGAGCTGTTTTTT | CASTTGRANTGELFF
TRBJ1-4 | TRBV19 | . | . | TGTGCCAGTAGTATCTCGGGGGCGAGGGAAAAACTGTTTTTT | CASSISGAREKLFF
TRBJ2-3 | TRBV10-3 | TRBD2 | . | TGTGCCATTGGGGGGGGGTACGACGATACGCAGTATTTT | CAIGGGYDDTQYF
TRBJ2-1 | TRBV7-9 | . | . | TGTGCCAGCAGCTCCGGGACACATGAGCAGTTCTTC | CASSSGTHEQFF
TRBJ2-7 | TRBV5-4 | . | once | TGTGCCAGCAGCCTAACCGGGGCCAACGAGCAGTACTTC | CASSLTGANEQYF
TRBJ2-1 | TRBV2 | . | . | TGTGCCAGCAAGGGAGGGGGTACCTACAATGAGCAGTTCTTC | CASKGGGTYNEQFF